The entry that follows covers one TCR beta chain sequence. Its antigen remains unknown. The CDR3 runs 15 residues. V lost 6 bases to trimming and J lost 3 bases, with 13 bases between them. CDR1 is SGHRS and CDR2 is YFSETQ in the germline V gene. This sample was included in a study of cytomegalovirus exposure and HLA in healthy donors. General study results and limits: In a later analysis, across HLA loci, associated TCR counts were highest for DRB1, lowest for HLA-C. The analysis excluded some indistinguishable V segments, including TRBV6-2 and TRBV6-3. Using the classifier, cytomegalovirus status was reportedly diagnosed with high specificity and sensitivity.

PCR involved 60 Vbeta and 13 Jbeta primers. Here immunoSEQ multiplex PCR was the method, and the copy in TCRdb shows in-frame clones only, minus some. This table holds about 160,000 clones. Material for sequencing was PBMCs. This TCR was recovered from a woman aged 60-70 years in good health and CMV-seronegative. The V gene is TRBV5-1, the J gene TRBJ2-6; tentatively, D is TRBD2 (6 bases). DNA for the CDR3: TGCGCCAGCACCAGTTGGGGAGGTGGGGCCAACGTCCTGACTTTC. Its protein product is CASTSWGGGANVLTF.